One and the same sample provided the 20 T cell receptor beta chains below, sequenced in a study of T cell responses to AZD1222 COVID-19 vaccine. Sequencing used immunoSEQ multiplex PCR; TCRdb keeps in-frame clones, though not all of them. The sample consists of tens of thousands of clones, over 80% of them appearing once. This material consisted of peripheral blood, taken on day 0 of AZD1222 vaccination. All receptors come from an adult in good health.

V usage is TRBV5-1 and J usage is TRBJ2-7, with TRBD2 identical over 9 bases. V lost 4 bases, J lost 3 bases, and 5 bases stayed unmatched. The CDR3 length is 14 residues. Germline assignment: CDR1 SGHRS and CDR2 YFSETQ. The CDR3 loop is CASSPRLADYEQYF. CDR3 in DNA: TGCGCCAGCAGCCCCAGACTAGCGGACTACGAGCAGTACTTC.

In DNA form, the CDR3 reads TGTGCCAGCAGGCACGGAGCCTCCTATAATTCACCCCTCCACTTT. Protein product: CASRHGASYNSPLHF. V and J are TRBV3-1 (or the pseudogene TRBV3-2) and TRBJ1-6; D unclear. V was clipped by 6 bases and J by 0 bases, with 9 bases between them. CDR1 is LGHDT and CDR2 is YNNKEL in the germline V gene (reference sequence). The CDR3 is made up of 15 amino acids.

CDR3 amino acids: CASSLTAGINEKLFF. CDR3 coding DNA: TGTGCCAGCAGCTTGACGGCAGGAATTAATGAAAAACTGTTTTTT. The chain has TRBV5-5 and TRBJ1-4; D call uncertain. Trimming took 1 base from V and 4 from J, leaving 11 bases between them. CDR1 SGHKS and CDR2 YYEKEE come from the germline V gene (reference sequence). This CDR3 is 15 amino acids long.

This chain connects TRBV19 to TRBJ1-1; 9 nucleotides agree with TRBD1. From germline, CDR1 is LNHDA and CDR2 SQIVND (reference sequence). The CDR3 is 15 amino acids. V lost 1 base, J lost 4 bases, and 4 bases stayed unmatched. CDR3 sequence: CASSIGTGVTTEAFF. CDR3 coding DNA: TGTGCCAGTAGTATAGGGACAGGGGTGACCACTGAAGCTTTCTTT.

This sequence joins TRBV29-1 and TRBJ2-3, with D possibly called TRBD1 or TRBD2 (5 bases each). The ends were cut back, 4 bases at V and 3 bases at J, with 11 bases in the middle. This CDR3 spans 13 amino acids. The germline CDR1 and CDR2 sequences are SQVTM and ANQGSEA. For the CDR3, the DNA is TGCAGCGTTGGTGCCGAGGGGACAGATACGCAGTATTTT. It translates to CSVGAEGTDTQYF.

The chain is built from TRBV5-4 and TRBJ1-4; D perhaps matches TRBD1 (5 bases). V lost 4 bases and J lost 0, with 10 bases in between. CDR1 and CDR2 (germline): SGHNT, YYREEE (reference sequence). The CDR3 is made up of 15 amino acids. For the CDR3, the DNA is TGTGCCAGCAGCCCCGACAGCGCAACTAATGAAAAACTGTTTTTT. This sequence encodes CASSPDSATNEKLFF.

The chain employs TRBV7-9 and TRBJ1-2; TRBD1 matches 10 bases. V was pared by 3 bases and J by 8 bases, with 15 bases of the junction left unmatched. CDR3 length: 17 amino acids. Germline CDR1 is SEHNR and CDR2 is FQNEAQ (reference sequence). CDR3 nucleotides: TGTGCCAGCAGCTTCTCCGGGACAGGGGCGATTTTGTTAGGCTACACCTTC. Translation gives CASSFSGTGAILLGYTF.

The chain combines TRBV18 with TRBJ1-4; a weak D match, TRBD1 (6 bases). The V end was cut by 2 bases, the J end by 5 bases, with 12 bases between. The length of the CDR3 is 15 residues. From germline, CDR1 is KGHSH and CDR2 LQKENI. CDR3 amino acids: CASSPTGQVNEKLFF. In DNA, the CDR3 is TGTGCCAGCTCACCAACAGGGCAGGTCAATGAAAAACTGTTTTTT.

The V and J genes are TRBV28 and TRBJ1-6, with unresolved D. The CDR3 is 13 amino acids. Germline CDR1 reads MDHEN; CDR2 reads SYDVKM. Trimming took off 5 bases at V and 8 bases at J, with 10 bases between the two ends. This chain's CDR3 is CASSPRTYSPLHF. The CDR3 bases are TGTGCCAGCAGTCCTCGGACCTATTCACCCCTCCACTTT.

This rearrangement joins TRBV6-2 or TRBV6-3 to TRBJ1-6; D remains ambiguous. The V gene lost 6 bases and the J gene lost 13 bases, with 16 bases spanning the gap. The CDR3 runs 13 residues. Germline-derived CDR1 and CDR2 are MNHEY and SVGEGT. The chain's CDR3 is CASSPLTRQPLHF. CDR3 nucleotides: TGTGCCAGCAGCCCCCTTACCCGCCAGCCCCTCCACTTT.

The genes are TRBV13 and TRBJ2-7; no clear D. The CDR3 covers 11 residues. The germline V gene encodes CDR1 PRHDT and CDR2 FYEKMQ (reference sequence). Trimming left V 3 bases short and J 3 bases short, with 3 bases between. CDR3 sequence reads: CASSLYYEQYF. CDR3 DNA sequence: TGTGCCAGCAGCTTGTACTACGAGCAGTACTTC.

CDR3 sequence (DNA): TGCGCCAGCAGCTTGGGGGACAGCGATCAGCCCCAGCATTTT. Protein product: CASSLGDSDQPQHF. This chain uses TRBV5-1 with TRBJ1-5; 7 bases line up with TRBD1. The CDR3 spans 14 residues. V trimming: 0 bases; J trimming: 5 bases; junction bases outside the gene matches: 2. The germline CDR1 and CDR2 sequences are SGHRS and YFSETQ. Together with reference TRBV5-1 and TRBJ1-5, the CDR3 gives the full variable domain: KAGVTQTPRYLIKTRGQQVTLSCSPISGHRSVSWYQQTPGQGLQFLFEYFSETQRNKGNFPGRFSGRQFSNSRSEMNVSTLELGDSALYLCASSLGDSDQPQHFGDGTRLSIL.

This chain joins TRBV4-1 and TRBJ2-3, with a tentative D call TRBD1 (6 bases). Germline CDR1 reads MGHRA; CDR2 reads YSYEKL. V was clipped by 4 bases and J by 0 bases, with 11 bases between them. This CDR3 comprises 15 residues. The DNA for the CDR3 is TGCGCCAGCAGCCGGTCTGGGGGCAGCACAGATACGCAGTATTTT. Protein sequence: CASSRSGGSTDTQYF.

The chain couples TRBV5-4 to TRBJ2-5; 9 bases line up with TRBD2. The V gene end was trimmed by 2 bases and the J gene end by 7 bases; junction bases not matched to a gene: 6. CDR1 and CDR2 from the germline V gene are SGHNT and YYREEE (reference sequence). The length of the CDR3 is 14 residues. The DNA of the CDR3 is TGTGCCAGCAGCTTCTCGGCGGGAGGGGGGACCCAGTACTTC. This translates into CASSFSAGGGTQYF.

The chain links TRBV3-1 (or the pseudogene TRBV3-2) to TRBJ1-4; perhaps TRBD1 as D (5 bases). In germline, CDR1 is LGHDT, CDR2 YNNKEL (reference sequence). V lost 4 bases, J lost 5 bases, and 11 bases lay in between. The CDR3 contains 14 residues. The CDR3 loop reads CASSPGPSNEKLFF. As DNA, the CDR3 is TGTGCCAGCAGCCCGGGACCTAGCAATGAAAAACTGTTTTTT.

This chain links TRBV30 with TRBJ1-6; possible D gene TRBD1, 6 bases. The CDR3 extends over 13 amino acids. Trimming removed 3 bases from V and 10 bases from J, with 13 bases in between. From germline, CDR1 is GTSNPN and CDR2 SVGIG (reference sequence). For the CDR3, the DNA is TGTGCCTGGAGGCTCGGGGGCCACTCACCCCTCCACTTT. Translating gives CAWRLGGHSPLHF.

The CDR3 is CASSPLPSYEQYF. The CDR3 DNA reads as TGTGCCAGCAGTCCCCTTCCCTCCTACGAGCAGTACTTC. The chain joins TRBV12-3 or TRBV12-4 to TRBJ2-7; no firm D call. Trimming took 5 bases from V and 0 from J, leaving 8 bases between them. The CDR3 runs to 13 residues.

J is TRBJ2-5 and V is TRBV4-1; TRBD2 agrees at 7 bases. The germline CDR1 and CDR2 sequences are MGHRA and YSYEKL. CDR3 size: 16 residues. The ends lost 0 bases at V and 4 bases at J; junction bases unmatched: 8. The CDR3 sequence: CASSQEDRSGAETQYF. CDR3 DNA: TGCGCCAGCAGCCAAGAAGATAGGAGCGGGGCAGAGACCCAGTACTTC.

CDR3 sequence (DNA): TGTGCCAGCAGTTTGGCGGTTCAGGGAGCCTACGAGCAGTACTTC. Translation gives CASSLAVQGAYEQYF. The chain couples TRBV28 to TRBJ2-7; D is tentatively TRBD1 or TRBD2 (5 bases each). The CDR3 covers 15 residues. Trimming left V 3 bases short and J 2 bases short, with 14 bases between. The germline CDR1 and CDR2 sequences are MDHEN and SYDVKM.

This clone was detected only a few times. The V and J genes are TRBV2 and TRBJ2-7, with 7 bases that match TRBD1. The CDR3 has 15 amino acids. V lost 5 bases to trimming and J lost 1 base; unmatched junction nucleotides: 8. CDR1 SNHLY and CDR2 FYNNEI come from the germline V gene. CDR3 DNA: TGTGCCAGCAGTTACCAACAGGGGTCTTCCTACGAGCAGTACTTC. Encoded protein: CASSYQQGSSYEQYF.